Each of the 9 T cell receptor beta chains below was sequenced from the same sample in a study of shared clonotypes between healthy human individuals. Profiled with immunoSEQ multiplex PCR; TCRdb holds only in-frame clones, not every one. The repertoire consists of about 1.5 million clones, with 95% to 99% occurring once and the leading ten covering roughly 0.4%. Material: naive CD4+ T cells sorted from blood. The subset is: CD45RA+ positively selected. The receptors were gathered from a young man in good health.

The chain employs TRBV29-1 and TRBJ2-2, with D hard to call. V lost 3 bases and J 0 bases, leaving 5 bases between the germline ends. CDR1 and CDR2 (germline): SQVTM, ANQGSEA. The CDR3 length is 13 residues. CDR3 sequence reads: CSVDAANTGELFF. CDR3 in DNA: TGCAGCGTTGACGCCGCGAACACCGGGGAGCTGTTTTTT.

This rearrangement joins TRBV5-1 to TRBJ2-2, with 12 bases identical to TRBD1. J lost 3 bases, V lost 0 bases, and 21 bases had no gene match. This CDR3 spans 23 amino acids. Per germline, CDR1 SGHRS and CDR2 YFSETQ. DNA of the CDR3: TGCGCCAGCAGCTTGGTGACCCATGGGAGCTTGGGGGACAGGGGGCGCGACACCGGGGAGCTGTTTTTT. Translated: CASSLVTHGSLGDRGRDTGELFF.

The V and J genes are TRBV5-4 and TRBJ1-1; the match to TRBD1 covers 7 bases. There are 12 residues in the CDR3. Germline lookup yields CDR1 SGHNT and CDR2 YYREEE (reference sequence). The V segment lost 7 bases and the J segment 1 base; nucleotides outside the gene matches: 1. CDR3 sequence reads: CASWDRNTEAFF. The CDR3, as DNA: TGTGCCAGCTGGGACAGGAACACTGAAGCTTTCTTT. Filled out from reference TRBV5-4 and TRBJ1-1, the complete variable domain reads ETGVTQSPTHLIKTRGQQVTLRCSSQSGHNTVSWYQQALGQGPQFIFQYYREEENGRGNFPPRFSGLQFPNYSSELNVNALELDDSALYLCASWDRNTEAFFGQGTRLTVV.

This sequence joins TRBV30 and TRBJ1-1; no reliable D call. The ends were cut back, 1 base at V and 2 bases at J, with 11 bases in the middle. The length of the CDR3 is 14 residues. The germline V gene encodes CDR1 GTSNPN and CDR2 SVGIG (reference sequence). This chain's CDR3 is CAWSAGRLNTEAFF. The CDR3 DNA reads TGTGCCTGGAGTGCTGGCAGACTAAACACTGAAGCTTTCTTT.

The chain uses TRBV5-4 and TRBJ2-1, with unresolved D. The CDR3 totals 13 residues. V lost 0 bases to trimming and J lost 5 bases, with 6 bases between them. Germline CDR1 reads SGHNT; CDR2 reads YYREEE (reference sequence). The CDR3 bases are TGTGCCAGCAGCTTGGACCAGAACAATGAGCAGTTCTTC. Its protein product is CASSLDQNNEQFF.

The rearrangement links TRBV9 to TRBJ2-6, with D perhaps matching TRBD2 (5 bases). Germline values: CDR1 SGDLS, CDR2 YYNGEE. The CDR3 totals 15 residues. Trimming removed 3 bases at V and 1 base at J, with 8 bases between. CDR3 in amino acids: CASSASGSGANVLTF. DNA of the CDR3: TGTGCCAGCAGCGCATCGGGGTCTGGGGCCAACGTCCTGACTTTC.

V gene TRBV27 combines with J gene TRBJ2-7; D gene unclear. This CDR3 is built from 12 residues. V lost 5 bases and J 7 bases, leaving 12 bases between the germline ends. The germline CDR1 and CDR2 sequences are MNHEY and SMNVEV (reference sequence). CDR3: CASSLPMGEQYF. CDR3 in DNA: TGTGCCAGCAGTCTCCCTATGGGGGAGCAGTACTTC.

The chain uses TRBV9 and TRBJ2-1; possibly TRBD2 for D (5 bases). Between the trimmed V and J ends, which lost 3 bases and 11 bases, there was a span of 9 bases. Germline V gives CDR1 SGDLS, CDR2 YYNGEE. This CDR3 spans 11 amino acids. CDR3 coding DNA: TGTGCCAGCAGCGCCGGGAATAAGCAGTTCTTC. Protein: CASSAGNKQFF.

The V gene is TRBV6-5, the J gene TRBJ1-5; 8 bases agree with TRBD1. Germline assignment: CDR1 MNHEY and CDR2 SVGAGI. The CDR3 consists of 14 residues. V lost 2 bases to trimming and J lost 7 bases; unmatched junction nucleotides: 4. CDR3 sequence (DNA): TGTGCCAGCAGTTACGGACAGGGTAGGCAGCCCCAGCATTTT. Amino acid sequence: CASSYGQGRQPQHF.